This T cell receptor beta chain was sequenced for a study of blood T cell repertoires in COVID-19. Sequencing was performed with immunoSEQ multiplex PCR; in TCRdb, only in-frame clones are kept and a portion is missing. The sample yields 280,000 or so clones, 85% seen once. The CDR3 sequence is 16 residues long. Clinical history as reported by participants underpinned cohort assignment. The source of this sequence is a woman aged 50 to 65 who had recovered from COVID-19. The V and J genes are TRBV21-1 and TRBJ1-3. TRBV21-1 is a pseudogene segment. The sequencing input was PBMCs or T cells enriched from blood (not recorded which). The CDR3 DNA reads TGTGCCAGCAGCAACGAACTCCCTGGCTCTGGAAACACCATATATTTT. The encoded protein is CASSNELPGSGNTIYF.